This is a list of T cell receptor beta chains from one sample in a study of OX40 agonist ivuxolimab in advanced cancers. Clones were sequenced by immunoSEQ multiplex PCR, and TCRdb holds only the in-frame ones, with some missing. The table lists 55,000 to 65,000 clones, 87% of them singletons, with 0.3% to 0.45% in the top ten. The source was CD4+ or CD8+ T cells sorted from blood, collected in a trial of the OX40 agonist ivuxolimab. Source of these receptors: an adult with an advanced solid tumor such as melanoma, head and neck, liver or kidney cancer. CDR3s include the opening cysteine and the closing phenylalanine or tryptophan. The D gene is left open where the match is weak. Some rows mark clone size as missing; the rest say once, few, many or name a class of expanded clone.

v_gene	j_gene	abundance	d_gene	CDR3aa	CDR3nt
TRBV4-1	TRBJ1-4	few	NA	CASSQARGEKLFF	TGCGCCAGCAGCCAAGCAAGAGGGGAAAAACTGTTTTTT
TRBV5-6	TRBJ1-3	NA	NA	CASSLGQGNTIYF	TGTGCCAGCAGCTTGGGACAGGGAAACACCATATATTTT
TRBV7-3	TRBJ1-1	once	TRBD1	CASSSRQGAAEAFF	TGTGCCAGCAGCTCAAGACAGGGGGCCGCTGAAGCTTTCTTT
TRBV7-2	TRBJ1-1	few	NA	CASSPQSGMNTEAFF	TGTGCCAGCAGCCCCCAGTCCGGGATGAACACTGAAGCTTTCTTT
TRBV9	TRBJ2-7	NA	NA	CASSVGRGLRGSYEQYF	TGTGCCAGCAGCGTAGGACGGGGGCTACGGGGCTCCTACGAGCAGTACTTC
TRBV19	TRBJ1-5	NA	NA	CASSRTVSNQPQHF	TGTGCCAGTAGTAGGACAGTTAGCAATCAGCCCCAGCATTTT
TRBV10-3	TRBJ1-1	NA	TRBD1	CAIARGLDEAFF	TGTGCCATCGCCAGGGGGCTTGATGAAGCTTTCTTT
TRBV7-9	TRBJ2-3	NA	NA	CASSFGQETDTQYF	TGTGCCAGCAGCTTCGGGCAGGAAACAGATACGCAGTATTTT
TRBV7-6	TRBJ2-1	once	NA	CASSLGGTGYLEQFF	TGTGCCAGCAGCTTGGGGGGGACAGGTTATCTTGAGCAGTTCTTC
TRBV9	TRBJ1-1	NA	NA	CASSVDTARVTEAFF	TGTGCCAGCAGCGTAGACACGGCCAGGGTAACTGAAGCTTTCTTT
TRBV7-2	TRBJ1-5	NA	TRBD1	CASSWTGDFNQPQHF	TGTGCCAGCAGCTGGACAGGGGATTTCAATCAGCCCCAGCATTTT
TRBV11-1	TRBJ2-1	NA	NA	CASTPGPSEQFF	TGTGCCAGCACCCCCGGCCCCAGCGAGCAGTTCTTC
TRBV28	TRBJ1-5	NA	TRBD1	CASQSWRQGKPYQPQHF	TGTGCCAGCCAGTCTTGGAGACAGGGGAAGCCGTATCAGCCCCAGCATTTT
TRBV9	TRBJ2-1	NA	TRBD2	CASSASGLDYNEQFF	TGTGCCAGCAGCGCTAGCGGACTTGACTACAATGAGCAGTTCTTC
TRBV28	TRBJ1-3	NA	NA	CASSSTGMKGNTIYF	TGTGCCAGCAGTTCCACAGGGATGAAAGGAAACACCATATATTTT
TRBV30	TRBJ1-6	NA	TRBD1	CAWMGQGRSPLHF	TGTGCCTGGATGGGACAGGGGCGGTCACCCCTCCACTTT
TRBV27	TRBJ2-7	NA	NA	CASSLYPVGLSSYEQYF	TGTGCCAGCAGTTTATACCCCGTCGGCCTCTCCTCCTACGAGCAGTACTTC
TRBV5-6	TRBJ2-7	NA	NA	CASSPRLRLREQYF	TGTGCCAGCAGCCCCAGGCTACGGCTACGGGAGCAGTACTTC
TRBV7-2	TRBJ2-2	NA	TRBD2	CASSSLAGGITGELFF	TGTGCCAGCAGCTCCCTCGCGGGAGGTATCACCGGGGAGCTGTTTTTT
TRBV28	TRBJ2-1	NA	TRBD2	CASCLAGLYNEQFF	TGTGCCAGTTGTTTAGCGGGACTCTACAATGAGCAGTTCTTC
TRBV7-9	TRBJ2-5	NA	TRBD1	CASSPGQAGQETQYF	TGTGCCAGCAGCCCTGGACAGGCCGGCCAAGAGACCCAGTACTTC
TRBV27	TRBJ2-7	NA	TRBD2	CASSPGLAGNEQYF	TGTGCCAGCAGTCCGGGACTAGCGGGAAACGAGCAGTACTTC
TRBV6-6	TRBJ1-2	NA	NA	CASRRSGTNYGYTF	TGTGCCAGCAGGAGATCTGGCACTAACTATGGCTACACCTTC
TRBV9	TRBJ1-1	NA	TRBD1	CASSVVSTGGRAEAFF	TGTGCCAGCAGCGTAGTGTCGACAGGGGGGCGGGCTGAAGCTTTCTTT
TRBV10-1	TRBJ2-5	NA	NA	CASSEWWQGGLETQYF	TGCGCCAGCAGTGAGTGGTGGCAGGGGGGTTTGGAGACCCAGTACTTC
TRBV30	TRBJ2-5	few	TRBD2	CAWSPGLAGIGETQYF	TGTGCCTGGAGCCCCGGACTAGCGGGAATCGGAGAGACCCAGTACTTC
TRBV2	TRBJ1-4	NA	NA	CASRYHEGFNEKLFF	TGTGCCAGCAGGTACCACGAGGGCTTCAATGAAAAACTGTTTTTT
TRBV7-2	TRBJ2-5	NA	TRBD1	CASSPGQGQETQYF	TGTGCCAGCAGCCCGGGACAGGGGCAAGAGACCCAGTACTTC
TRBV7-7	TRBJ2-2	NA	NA	CASSSKLNTGELFF	TGTGCCAGCAGCTCCAAGTTGAACACCGGGGAGCTGTTTTTT
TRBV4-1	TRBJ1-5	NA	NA	CASSPFHFQAPRPQHF	TGCGCCAGCAGCCCCTTCCATTTCCAGGCGCCCAGGCCCCAGCATTTT
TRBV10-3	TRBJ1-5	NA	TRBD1	CAISEGPNPGTVYSNQPQHF	TGTGCCATCAGTGAGGGGCCAAACCCCGGGACAGTTTATAGCAATCAGCCCCAGCATTTT
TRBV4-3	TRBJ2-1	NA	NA	CASSLTGYGEQFF	TGCGCCAGCAGTCTTACAGGGTACGGTGAGCAGTTCTTC
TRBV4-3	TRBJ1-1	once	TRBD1	CASSQEQGAEAFF	TGCGCCAGCAGCCAGGAACAGGGGGCTGAAGCTTTCTTT
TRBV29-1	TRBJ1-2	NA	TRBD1	CSVGGGTDYGYTF	TGCAGCGTGGGAGGGGGGACAGACTATGGCTACACCTTC
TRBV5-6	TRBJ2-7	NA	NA	CASSLVHQTGAYEQYF	TGTGCCAGCAGCTTGGTTCACCAGACAGGAGCCTACGAGCAGTACTTC
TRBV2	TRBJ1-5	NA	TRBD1	CASSEEPGQGWEEHF	TGTGCCAGCAGTGAAGAGCCGGGACAGGGATGGGAGGAGCATTTT
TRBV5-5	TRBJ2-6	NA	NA	CASSLDLRSSGANVLTF	TGTGCCAGCAGCTTGGACCTCAGGAGCTCTGGGGCCAACGTCCTGACTTTC
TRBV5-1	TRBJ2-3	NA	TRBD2	CASSSSPGGPDTQYF	TGCGCCAGCAGCTCTTCACCGGGGGGGCCAGATACGCAGTATTTT
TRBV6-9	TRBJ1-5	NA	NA	CASSPTDSFNQPQHF	TGTGCCAGCAGTCCTACGGACAGCTTCAATCAGCCCCAGCATTTT